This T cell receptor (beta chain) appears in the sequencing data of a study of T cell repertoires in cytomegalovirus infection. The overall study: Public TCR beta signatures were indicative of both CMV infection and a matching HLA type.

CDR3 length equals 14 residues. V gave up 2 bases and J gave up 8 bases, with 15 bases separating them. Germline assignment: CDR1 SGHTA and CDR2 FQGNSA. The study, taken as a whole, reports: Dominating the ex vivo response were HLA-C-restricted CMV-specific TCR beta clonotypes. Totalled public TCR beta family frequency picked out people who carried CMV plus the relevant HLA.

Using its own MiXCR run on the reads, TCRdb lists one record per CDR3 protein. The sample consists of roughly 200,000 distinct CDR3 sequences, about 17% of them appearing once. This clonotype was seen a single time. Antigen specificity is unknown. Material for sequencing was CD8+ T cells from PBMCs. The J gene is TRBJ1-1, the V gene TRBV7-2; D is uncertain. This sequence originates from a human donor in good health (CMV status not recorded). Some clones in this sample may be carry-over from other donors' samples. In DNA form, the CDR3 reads TGTGCCAGCAGCTTAAGTACCGCCGGTCCGGAAGCTTTCTTT. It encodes CASSLSTAGPEAFF.